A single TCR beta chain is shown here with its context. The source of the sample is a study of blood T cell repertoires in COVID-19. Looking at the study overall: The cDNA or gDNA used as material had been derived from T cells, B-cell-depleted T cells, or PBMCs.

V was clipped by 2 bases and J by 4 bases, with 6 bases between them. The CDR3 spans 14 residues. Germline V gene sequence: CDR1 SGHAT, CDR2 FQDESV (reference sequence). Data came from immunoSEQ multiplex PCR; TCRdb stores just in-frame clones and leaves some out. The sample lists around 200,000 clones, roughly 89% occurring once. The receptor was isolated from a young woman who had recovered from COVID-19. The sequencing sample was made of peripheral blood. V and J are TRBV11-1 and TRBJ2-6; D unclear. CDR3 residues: CASSLLRGANVLTF. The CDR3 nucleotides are TGTGCCAGCAGCTTACTCAGGGGGGCCAACGTCCTGACTTTC.